Detailed here is one T cell receptor beta chain. The target antigen is unknown. This entry is derived from a study of PD-1 blockade in classical Hodgkin lymphoma. Study as a whole: Patients were treated with nivolumab at 3 mg/kg, and this was given intravenously every 2 weeks. Study-wide findings and caveats: Complete responders matched newly diagnosed patients in baseline diversity. At baseline, newly diagnosed patients reportedly showed less TCR diversity than healthy donors.

All patients experienced relapse after autologous stem cell transplantation, and brentuximab vedotin exposure was variable. PBMCs were thawed, and CD8+ T cells were then isolated from them by magnetic negative selection. Germline V lookup: CDR1 MNHEY, CDR2 SMNVEV (reference sequence). Trimming pared 0 bases from V and 4 bases from J, leaving 7 bases between. There are 13 residues in the CDR3. The method was immunoSEQ multiplex PCR; TCRdb's version includes in-frame clones alone and lacks a portion of them. The sample has 10,000 to 15,000 clones, around 80% seen once. This chain uses TRBV27 with TRBJ2-7, with D possibly being TRBD1 (6 bases). The clonotype was recovered from a human donor with classical Hodgkin lymphoma. This specimen was CD8+ T cells from blood, taken at baseline. CDR3 in DNA: TGTGCCAGCAGTTTATCGACAGGTTACGAGCAGTACTTC. It yields the protein CASSLSTGYEQYF.